These 15 T cell receptor beta chains were all obtained from the same sample, sequenced in a study of graft-versus-host responses after intestinal transplantation. Method: immunoSEQ multiplex PCR; TCRdb's copy keeps in-frame clones and lacks some. The sample lists approximately 92,000 clones, 90% to 95% occurring once. The antigens for these receptors are not known. The sample was unstimulated CD8+ T cells sorted from spleen or lymph node cells, taken before intestinal transplant. The receptors stem from a human donor who received an intestinal transplant.

This clone was seen only a few times. The chain has TRBV5-4 and TRBJ1-4; D gene uncertain. Germline CDR1 reads SGHNT; CDR2 reads YYREEE (reference sequence). Trimming took off 5 bases at V and 6 bases at J, with 11 bases between the two ends. The CDR3 contains 13 residues. CDR3 coding DNA: TGTGCCAGCAGACCCGTTGGAGATGAAAAACTGTTTTTT. Translated: CASRPVGDEKLFF.

This rearrangement joins TRBV14 to TRBJ1-6; TRBD1 agrees at 8 bases. Unmatched junction bases numbered 7, after V lost 0 bases and J lost 9 bases. CDR1 SGHDN and CDR2 FVKESK come from the germline V gene. The CDR3 totals 16 residues. The DNA for the CDR3 is TGTGCCAGCAGCCAAGAACGGACAGGGATCCGTTCACCCCTCCACTTT. Protein product: CASSQERTGIRSPLHF.

The gene calls are TRBV7-9 and TRBJ1-3; D might be TRBD1 (6 bases). The V gene lost 5 bases and the J gene lost 8 bases, with 22 bases spanning the gap. Per germline, CDR1 SEHNR and CDR2 FQNEAQ (reference sequence). The CDR3 consists of 16 residues. The CDR3 here is CASSTTTGTKVDTIYF. CDR3 bases: TGTGCCAGCAGCACAACAACCGGGACAAAGGTTGACACCATATATTTT.

As to this clone: One end of the junction varies from germline; a read error may be responsible. V gene TRBV2 combines with J gene TRBJ2-7, with 11 bases lining up with TRBD1. Germline assignment: CDR1 SNHLY and CDR2 FYNNEI. The CDR3 runs 15 residues. DNA for the CDR3: TGTCCCAGCAGGGGGGACAGGGGGGAATCCTACGAGCAGTACTTC. It yields the protein CPSRGDRGESYEQYF.

This clone was seen just once. CDR3 loop: CASSYTSPTYEQYF. The CDR3 bases are TGTGCCAGTAGTTATACTAGCCCTACCTACGAGCAGTACTTC. This chain uses TRBV19 with TRBJ2-7; TRBD2 might be the D (6 bases). Trimming took 5 bases from V and 2 from J, leaving 13 bases between them. Germline lookup yields CDR1 LNHDA and CDR2 SQIVND (reference sequence). This CDR3 has 14 amino acids.

V and J are TRBV9 and TRBJ2-1; 14 positions agree with TRBD2. Germline V CDR1 and CDR2: SGDLS, YYNGEE. With 0 bases clipped from V and 8 bases from J, the junction kept 7 bases outside the gene matches. This CDR3 is built from 17 residues. The CDR3 is CASSVETSGRAWDEQFF. In DNA form, the CDR3 reads TGTGCCAGCAGCGTAGAGACTAGCGGGAGGGCCTGGGATGAGCAGTTCTTC.

The chain couples TRBV29-1 to TRBJ1-2, with 7 bases fitting TRBD1. J lost 8 bases, V lost 1 base, and 10 bases had no gene match. The CDR3 is 14 amino acids. The germline V gene encodes CDR1 SQVTM and CDR2 ANQGSEA. This chain's CDR3 is CSVEVATGREGYTF. CDR3 DNA sequence: TGCAGCGTTGAAGTTGCGACAGGGAGAGAAGGCTACACCTTC.

The V call is TRBV28, the J call TRBJ2-7; TRBD2 aligns across 9 bases. V shed 5 bases and J 3 bases; nucleotides not matched to a gene: 5. The CDR3 spans 14 residues. Per the germline V gene, CDR1 is MDHEN and CDR2 is SYDVKM. The chain's CDR3 is CASSPIAGVYEQYF. CDR3 nucleotide sequence: TGTGCCAGCAGTCCAATAGCGGGGGTCTACGAGCAGTACTTC.

The CDR3 bases are TGTGCCAGCAGCGTTAGCGGGGCGCTATACAATGAGCAGTTCTTC. Translating gives CASSVSGALYNEQFF. The chain couples TRBV9 to TRBJ2-1, with 8 bases that match TRBD2. Germline CDR1 reads SGDLS; CDR2 reads YYNGEE. V dropped 2 bases and J dropped 4; count of bases not matched to a gene: 5. The CDR3 is made up of 15 amino acids. The complete variable domain, with remaining parts taken from reference TRBV9 and TRBJ2-1, reads DSGVTQTPKHLITATGQRVTLRCSPRSGDLSVYWYQQSLDQGLQFLIQYYNGEERAKGNILERFSAQQFPDLHSELNLSSLELGDSALYFCASSVSGALYNEQFFGPGTRLTVL.

The chain is built from TRBV6-4 and TRBJ2-1; 9 bases are shared with TRBD2. This CDR3 has 14 residues. Per the germline V gene, CDR1 is MRHNA and CDR2 is SNTAGT. Unmatched junction bases numbered 4, after V lost 4 bases and J lost 6 bases. The DNA of the CDR3 is TGTGCCAGCAGTGGGCTAGCGGGACTCAATGAGCAGTTCTTC. It codes for CASSGLAGLNEQFF.

This sequence joins TRBV28 and TRBJ1-6; tentatively, D is TRBD1 (6 bases). V lost 1 base and J lost 4, with 14 bases in between. CDR1 and CDR2 from the germline V gene are MDHEN and SYDVKM. The CDR3 consists of 17 residues. The CDR3 DNA sequence: TGTGCCAGCAGTTTATATAGTGAGGACAGTTATAATTCACCCCTCCACTTT. It codes for CASSLYSEDSYNSPLHF.

The chain joins TRBV28 to TRBJ1-5, with 7 bases that match TRBD1. Trimming took 6 bases from V and 6 from J; bases not matched to a gene: 5. The CDR3 length is 13 residues. Per germline, CDR1 MDHEN and CDR2 SYDVKM. As DNA, the CDR3 is TGTGCCAGCAGGACAGGGTCGATTCAGCCCCAGCATTTT. The encoded protein is CASRTGSIQPQHF.

This clone turned up a few times. The chain recombines TRBV6-6 with TRBJ1-4; 7 nucleotides line up with TRBD1. CDR3 size: 16 residues. V was pared by 0 bases and J by 4 bases, with 5 bases of the junction left unmatched. Germline CDR1 is MNHNY and CDR2 is SVGAGI (reference sequence). Here the CDR3 reads CASSYSGTADNEKLFF. CDR3 DNA sequence: TGTGCCAGCAGTTACTCGGGGACAGCTGATAATGAAAAACTGTTTTTT.

The V and J genes are TRBV11-1 and TRBJ2-7; TRBD1 matches 9 bases. The germline V gene has CDR1 SGHAT and CDR2 FQDESV (reference sequence). After removal of 5 bases from V and 5 bases from J, the junction contained 10 bases not matched to a gene. There are 15 residues in the CDR3. The CDR3 DNA reads as TGTGCCAGCAGCGGGGCCACAGGGGGCTTGGACGAGCAGTACTTC. Translated: CASSGATGGLDEQYF.

About this clone: This same CDR3 is encoded by further DNA sequences in the sample. The chain uses TRBV19 and TRBJ2-1; 7 nucleotides agree with TRBD2. The CDR3 sequence is 15 residues long. V trimming: 4 bases; J trimming: 1 base; junction bases outside the gene matches: 4. Germline V CDR1 and CDR2: LNHDA, SQIVND (reference sequence). The CDR3 DNA reads as TGTGCCAGTAGTACTCGCGGGGGATCCTACAATGAGCAGTTCTTC. Translating it yields CASSTRGGSYNEQFF. The entire variable domain, with the rest obtained from reference TRBV19 and TRBJ2-1, is as follows: DGGITQSPKYLFRKEGQNVTLSCEQNLNHDAMYWYRQDPGQGLRLIYYSQIVNDFQKGDIAEGYSVSREKKESFPLTVTSAQKNPTAFYLCASSTRGGSYNEQFFGPGTRLTVL.